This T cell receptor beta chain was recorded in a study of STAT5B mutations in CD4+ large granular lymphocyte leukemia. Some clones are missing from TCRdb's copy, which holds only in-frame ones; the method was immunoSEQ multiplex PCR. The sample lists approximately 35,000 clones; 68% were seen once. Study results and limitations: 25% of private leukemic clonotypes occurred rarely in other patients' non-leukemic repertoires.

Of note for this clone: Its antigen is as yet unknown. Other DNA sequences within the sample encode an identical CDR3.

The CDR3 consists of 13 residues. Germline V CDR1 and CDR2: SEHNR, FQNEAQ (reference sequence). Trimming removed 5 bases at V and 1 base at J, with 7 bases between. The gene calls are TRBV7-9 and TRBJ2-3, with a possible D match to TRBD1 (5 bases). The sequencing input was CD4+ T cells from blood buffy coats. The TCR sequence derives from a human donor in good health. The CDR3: CASSLGGTDTQYF. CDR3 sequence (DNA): TGTGCCAGCAGCCTAGGGGGCACAGATACGCAGTATTTT.